The 30 T cell receptor beta chains below all came from one sample that was sequenced in a study of T cell changes during pregnancy in multiple sclerosis. Repertoires were generated with immunoSEQ multiplex PCR, while TCRdb's copy carries only in-frame clones and drops some. This repertoire shows more than 50,000 clones, 90% found once; its top ten account for 2.5% to 3.5%. The sequences come from peripheral blood, collected in the first trimester of pregnancy. Receptor source: a female donor in good health, enrolled as a control in a pregnancy study.

The rearrangement joins TRBV13 to TRBJ2-2, with 10 bases lining up with TRBD2. Germline-derived CDR1 and CDR2 are PRHDT and FYEKMQ (reference sequence). The CDR3 has 18 residues. V lost 4 bases, J lost 0 bases, and 8 bases stayed unmatched. The CDR3 region has the DNA TGTGCCAGCAGCTCCATTGTTAGCGGGGGGACGAACACCGGGGAGCTGTTTTTT. It yields the protein CASSSIVSGGTNTGELFF.

The genes are TRBV30 and TRBJ1-1; TRBD1 matches 7 bases. Germline V gene data show CDR1 as GTSNPN and CDR2 as SVGIG (reference sequence). V trimming: 3 bases; J trimming: 1 base; junction bases outside the gene matches: 11. The CDR3 has 16 residues. The CDR3 nucleotides read TGTGCCTGGAGGACCAAAAAGGGGGCGACGAACACTGAAGCTTTCTTT. Amino acids: CAWRTKKGATNTEAFF.

This chain uses TRBV11-2 with TRBJ1-2; the D gene is possibly TRBD1 (5 bases). The ends were cut back, 2 bases at V and 0 bases at J, with 13 bases in the middle. Germline assignment: CDR1 SGHAT and CDR2 FQNNGV. The CDR3 is 16 amino acids. The chain's CDR3 is CASSLQGTQANYGYTF. The CDR3 DNA follows: TGTGCCAGCAGCTTACAGGGTACCCAAGCTAACTATGGCTACACCTTC. The whole variable domain, filled in from reference TRBV11-2 and TRBJ1-2, reads EAGVAQSPRYKIIEKRQSVAFWCNPISGHATLYWYQQILGQGPKLLIQFQNNGVVDDSQLPKDRFSAERLKGVDSTLKIQPAKLEDSAVYLCASSLQGTQANYGYTFGSGTRLTVV.

This rearrangement joins TRBV7-9 to TRBJ2-2; D uncertain. Looked up from germline, CDR1 is SEHNR and CDR2 is FQNEAQ (reference sequence). There are 14 residues in the CDR3. V shed 4 bases and J shed 4 bases, with 10 bases lying between them. The CDR3 here is CASSSLVGTGELFF. As DNA, the CDR3 is TGTGCCAGCAGCTCCCTAGTGGGCACCGGGGAGCTGTTTTTT.

The chain combines TRBV19 with TRBJ1-1, with D hard to call. CDR3 size: 9 residues. Trimming removed 3 bases from V and 12 bases from J, with 5 bases in between. Germline V gene sequence: CDR1 LNHDA, CDR2 SQIVND (reference sequence). The CDR3 loop is CASSINSFF. The CDR3 DNA is TGTGCCAGTAGTATTAATTCTTTCTTT. Together with reference TRBV19 and TRBJ1-1, the CDR3 gives the full variable domain: DGGITQSPKYLFRKEGQNVTLSCEQNLNHDAMYWYRQDPGQGLRLIYYSQIVNDFQKGDIAEGYSVSREKKESFPLTVTSAQKNPTAFYLCASSINSFFGQGTRLTVV.

The chain joins TRBV5-3 to TRBJ2-7; 7 positions match TRBD1. TRBV5-3 qualifies as an ORF whose function is uncertain. The CDR3 loop spans 14 amino acids. With 3 bases clipped from V and 0 bases from J, the junction kept 3 bases outside the gene matches. The CDR3 here is CARSSDRVSYEQYF. As DNA, the CDR3 is TGTGCCAGAAGCTCCGACAGGGTCTCCTACGAGCAGTACTTC.

The V call is TRBV19, the J call TRBJ2-5, with 7 bases fitting TRBD2. Germline-derived CDR1 and CDR2 are LNHDA and SQIVND (reference sequence). Trimming took 6 bases from V and 5 from J; bases not matched to a gene: 12. CDR3 length equals 15 residues. Written as DNA, the CDR3 is TGTGCCAGTAGCCCGGGAGGAACGATTCGGGAGACCCAGTACTTC. It specifies CASSPGGTIRETQYF.

V is TRBV28 and J is TRBJ1-4; D gene unclear. This CDR3 comprises 15 residues. The germline V gene has CDR1 MDHEN and CDR2 SYDVKM. V lost 6 bases and J 5 bases, leaving 16 bases between the germline ends. In nucleotides, the CDR3 is TGTGCCAGCAGCCGAAGATTACAACCCAATGAAAAACTGTTTTTT. It codes for CASSRRLQPNEKLFF.

The rearrangement uses TRBV4-3 and TRBJ2-7; weak D call: TRBD2 (5 bases). Germline values: CDR1 LGHNA, CDR2 YSLEER. The ends were cut back, 1 base at V and 4 bases at J, with 14 bases in the middle. The CDR3 spans 15 residues. The CDR3: CASSQGKGRFYEQYF. The CDR3 DNA reads TGCGCCAGCAGCCAAGGTAAAGGGAGATTTTACGAGCAGTACTTC.

This chain links TRBV7-2 with TRBJ1-1; D gene ambiguous. Germline V CDR1 and CDR2: SGHTA, FQGNSA. This CDR3 is built from 14 residues. V shed 5 bases and J shed 6 bases, with 16 bases lying between them. CDR3 residues: CASSPRTGSAEAFF. The CDR3 DNA reads TGTGCCAGCAGCCCCCGCACCGGTAGCGCTGAAGCTTTCTTT.

The chain recombines TRBV7-2 with TRBJ2-7; 7 bases align to TRBD2. Germline V CDR1 and CDR2: SGHTA, FQGNSA. Trimming removed 1 base from V and 3 bases from J; junction bases left unmatched: 3. The CDR3 length is 14 residues. CDR3 nucleotides: TGTGCCAGCAGCTTAGGGGGCGGGAGCTACGAGCAGTACTTC. Residues: CASSLGGGSYEQYF.

V usage is TRBV7-9 and J usage is TRBJ1-1; D possibly corresponds to TRBD1 (5 bases). The length of the CDR3 is 15 residues. Germline loops: CDR1 SEHNR, CDR2 FQNEAQ (reference sequence). V lost 0 bases to trimming and J lost 0 bases, with 8 bases between them. The CDR3 loop is CASSLAQGVNTEAFF. CDR3 DNA sequence: TGTGCCAGCAGCTTAGCGCAAGGGGTGAACACTGAAGCTTTCTTT.

This clone occurred once. This chain links TRBV28 with TRBJ1-2; possibly TRBD1 for D (6 bases). Trimming left V 6 bases short and J 0 bases short, with 14 bases between. CDR3 length equals 15 residues. Germline assignment: CDR1 MDHEN and CDR2 SYDVKM. The chain's CDR3 is CASRNQQGANYGYTF. The CDR3 bases are TGTGCCAGCAGAAACCAACAGGGAGCTAACTATGGCTACACCTTC.

The rearrangement uses TRBV28 and TRBJ1-2, with D unclear. This CDR3 has 12 amino acids. Germline V lookup: CDR1 MDHEN, CDR2 SYDVKM. This CDR3 is CAAEGLGSRYTF. The CDR3 coding sequence is TGTGCGGCGGAGGGATTAGGGTCTCGCTACACCTTC.

A word on this clone: Distinct nucleotide sequences in the sample also encode this CDR3. DNA of the CDR3: TGTGCCAGCAGCTTTTCGGGAGGAGCTTACAATGAGCAGTTCTTC. Encoded protein: CASSFSGGAYNEQFF. The chain joins TRBV5-4 to TRBJ2-1, with TRBD2 identical over 7 bases. The J segment lost 4 bases and the V segment lost 2 bases, leaving 6 bases of the junction unmatched. The CDR3 loop spans 15 amino acids. Germline V gene data show CDR1 as SGHNT and CDR2 as YYREEE (reference sequence).

A remark on this clone: This may arise from a read error, as a much more abundant clone is one base away. V and J are TRBV6-1 and TRBJ1-2, with D hard to call. The V and J ends lost 4 bases and 3 bases respectively, with 21 bases between them. Germline V gene data show CDR1 as MNHNS and CDR2 as SASEGT. This CDR3 spans 17 amino acids. The CDR3 DNA is TGTGCCAGCAGTGCCCTACTAAGTCTCATCCCCGACTATGGCTACACCTTC. Residues: CASSALLSLIPDYGYTF.

The V gene is TRBV10-2, the J gene TRBJ1-3; possible D gene TRBD1, 5 bases. Trimming shortened V by 6 bases and J by 0 bases, and 9 bases separated the two germline ends. In germline, CDR1 is WSHSY, CDR2 SAAADI. This CDR3 has 14 residues. The DNA of the CDR3 is TGCGCCAGCAGGGGACTGAACTCTGGAAACACCATATATTTT. Its protein product is CASRGLNSGNTIYF.

The chain recombines TRBV6-6 with TRBJ2-7; 9 positions agree with TRBD1. The CDR3 covers 14 residues. Germline V gene lookup returns CDR1 MNHNY and CDR2 SVGAGI (reference sequence). V shed 5 bases and J 5 bases; nucleotides not matched to a gene: 7. CDR3 amino acids: CASSLGTGKHEQYF. CDR3 nucleotide sequence: TGTGCCAGCAGTCTGGGGACAGGGAAGCACGAGCAGTACTTC.

This chain joins TRBV4-1 and TRBJ2-2; no clear D gene. Germline V CDR1 and CDR2: MGHRA, YSYEKL. Trimming removed 6 bases at V and 3 bases at J, with 5 bases between. CDR3 length: 12 residues. DNA for the CDR3: TGCGCCAGCAGACTGGACACCGGGGAGCTGTTTTTT. Its protein product is CASRLDTGELFF.

The V and J genes are TRBV6-1 and TRBJ1-1, with D tentatively TRBD1 (6 bases). The CDR3 extends over 14 amino acids. The germline CDR1 and CDR2 sequences are MNHNS and SASEGT. Between the trimmed V and J ends, which lost 1 base and 4 bases, there was a span of 10 bases. The DNA of the CDR3 is TGTGCCAGCAGTGAAGAGGGACAAACCACTGAAGCTTTCTTT. Amino acids: CASSEEGQTTEAFF.

The rearrangement joins TRBV20-1 to TRBJ2-7; possibly TRBD1 for D (5 bases). The germline CDR1 and CDR2 sequences are DFQATT and SNEGSKA (reference sequence). This CDR3 contains 11 residues. The germline V and J ends were trimmed by 5 bases and 6 bases, with 11 bases remaining between them. The CDR3 protein is CSAGQGREQYF. The CDR3 nucleotides are TGCAGTGCTGGTCAGGGTCGCGAGCAGTACTTC.

This sequence joins TRBV4-3 and TRBJ2-6; the match to TRBD1 covers 7 bases. The CDR3 is made up of 17 amino acids. In germline, CDR1 is LGHNA, CDR2 YSLEER. Unmatched junction bases numbered 5, after V lost 3 bases and J lost 0 bases. CDR3: CASSQGTALSGANVLTF. CDR3 bases: TGCGCCAGCAGCCAGGGGACAGCCCTCTCTGGGGCCAACGTCCTGACTTTC.

This CDR3 reads CASSLGSYGTEAFF. The CDR3 DNA reads as TGCGCCAGCAGCTTGGGCAGCTACGGGACTGAAGCTTTCTTT. This chain uses TRBV5-1 with TRBJ1-1; D ambiguous. CDR3 size: 14 residues. Looked up from germline, CDR1 is SGHRS and CDR2 is YFSETQ. Between the trimmed V and J ends, which lost 0 bases and 5 bases, there was a span of 11 bases.

This chain uses TRBV18 with TRBJ2-5; D is unresolved. The V gene's germline CDR1 is KGHSH and CDR2 LQKENI. The CDR3 loop spans 13 amino acids. The V end lost 3 bases, the J end lost 0 bases, and 5 bases lay between the germline ends. CDR3 DNA sequence: TGTGCCAGCTCACCCTTGTACCAAGAGACCCAGTACTTC. It is translated as CASSPLYQETQYF.

This clone is classed as medium-sized (0.01 to 0.1%). The chain is built from TRBV2 and TRBJ1-5; 7 nucleotides align to TRBD1. The CDR3 totals 14 residues. The germline gives CDR1 SNHLY, CDR2 FYNNEI. With V trimmed by 9 bases and J by 4 bases, 9 bases remained unmatched. The CDR3: CASELGQPNQPQHF. The CDR3, as DNA: TGTGCCAGTGAATTGGGACAGCCGAATCAGCCCCAGCATTTT.

This sequence joins TRBV5-1 and TRBJ2-4; 10 bases match TRBD1. Germline V lookup: CDR1 SGHRS, CDR2 YFSETQ. Trimming cost V 0 bases and J 8 bases; bases outside gene matches: 8. The CDR3 loop spans 16 amino acids. CDR3 bases: TGCGCCAGCAGCTTGGAGGGGGGGACAGGGGTCTACATTCAGTACTTC. Protein sequence: CASSLEGGTGVYIQYF. Supplemented by reference TRBV5-1 and TRBJ2-4, the full variable domain reads KAGVTQTPRYLIKTRGQQVTLSCSPISGHRSVSWYQQTPGQGLQFLFEYFSETQRNKGNFPGRFSGRQFSNSRSEMNVSTLELGDSALYLCASSLEGGTGVYIQYFGAGTRLSVL.

The CDR3 region is CASSFGAGGPNEQFF. The CDR3 nucleotides are TGTGCCAGCAGCTTCGGTGCGGGAGGACCCAATGAGCAGTTCTTC. The chain has TRBV7-2 and TRBJ2-1, with 8 bases that match TRBD2. The germline gives CDR1 SGHTA, CDR2 FQGNSA. The trim removed 3 bases at V and 6 bases at J, leaving 7 bases unmatched. CDR3 length: 15 amino acids.

V is TRBV28 and J is TRBJ2-7, with TRBD2 as a possible D gene (5 bases). Trimming stripped 3 bases from V and 0 bases from J, with 6 bases between. Germline CDR1 and CDR2: MDHEN and SYDVKM. The CDR3 has 13 residues. CDR3 DNA: TGTGCCAGCAGTTTGAGGGACTCCTACGAGCAGTACTTC. Translating gives CASSLRDSYEQYF.

The chain employs TRBV7-2 and TRBJ2-1, with a tentative D call TRBD2 (5 bases). CDR1 is SGHTA and CDR2 is FQGNSA in the germline V gene. The CDR3 has 12 residues. The V end was cut by 5 bases, the J end by 8 bases, with 10 bases between. The CDR3 loop is CASSPPRDEQFF. Written as DNA, the CDR3 is TGTGCCAGCAGCCCCCCGCGGGATGAGCAGTTCTTC.

This chain links TRBV7-2 with TRBJ2-7, with 8 bases matching TRBD1. The CDR3 runs to 15 residues. Germline V lookup: CDR1 SGHTA, CDR2 FQGNSA. V shed 3 bases and J 0 bases; nucleotides not matched to a gene: 4. CDR3 residues: CASSFDRGGSYEQYF. The DNA for the CDR3 is TGTGCCAGCAGCTTCGACAGGGGCGGCTCCTACGAGCAGTACTTC.